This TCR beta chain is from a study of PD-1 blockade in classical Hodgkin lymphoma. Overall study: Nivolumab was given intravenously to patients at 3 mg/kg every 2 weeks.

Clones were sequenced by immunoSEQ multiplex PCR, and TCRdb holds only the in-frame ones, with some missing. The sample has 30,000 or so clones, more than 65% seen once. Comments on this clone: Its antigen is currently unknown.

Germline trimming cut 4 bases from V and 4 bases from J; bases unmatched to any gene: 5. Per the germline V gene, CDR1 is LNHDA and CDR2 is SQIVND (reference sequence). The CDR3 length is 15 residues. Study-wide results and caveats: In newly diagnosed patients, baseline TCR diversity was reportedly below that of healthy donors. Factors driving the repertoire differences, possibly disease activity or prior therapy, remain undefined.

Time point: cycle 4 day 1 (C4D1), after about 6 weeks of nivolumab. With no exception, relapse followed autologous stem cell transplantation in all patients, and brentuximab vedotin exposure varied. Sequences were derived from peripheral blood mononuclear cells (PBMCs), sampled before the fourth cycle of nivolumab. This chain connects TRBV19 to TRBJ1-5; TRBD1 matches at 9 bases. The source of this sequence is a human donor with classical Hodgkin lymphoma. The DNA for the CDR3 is TGTGCCAGTAGTACGGGGACAGGGATTAATCAGCCCCAGCATTTT. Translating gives CASSTGTGINQPQHF.